Described below is a single T cell receptor beta chain sequence and its context. This clone occurred a few times. Its antigen has not been determined. The input lacks base qualities; no much larger clone sits a single base away. This sample is drawn from a study of T cell responses to AZD1222 COVID-19 vaccine (dated by TCRdb to the early 2020s). Broadly, across the study: A total of around 240 trial participants underwent TCR sequencing, of whom around 200 received two doses of AZD1222 and 26 received two doses of the MenACWY control vaccine. Trial participants were enrolled by age into 18-55, 56-69 and 70-plus year subgroups, with approximately 150, 30 and 60 TCR-sequenced participants respectively.

The germline V gene provides CDR1 MGHDK and CDR2 SYGVNS. A distance of 6 bases separates the germline ends of V and J, which lose 3 bases and 7 bases respectively. The CDR3 holds 11 amino acids from the cysteine to the phenylalanine. The CDR3 DNA has 33 bases and is translated from base 1. The full study reports these points: Conclusions about previously exposed vaccinees were limited because only 5 or 6 AZD1222 recipients were SARS-CoV-2 seropositive at baseline. Most participants were white British and females outnumbered males, and the authors suggested that clonal diversity may have been underestimated. Because no day 14 peak-response samples were available, the repertoires could be characterized only after the peak T cell response. CD4 TCRs associated with the vaccine covered the entire spike protein, and the dominant responses were in regions 160-218 and 743-854. The 56-69-year group was small, and its depth increase did not reach significance, likely because of low power. After two AZD1222 doses, both the breadth and the depth of spike-specific TCRs were significantly higher than at day 0 and than in MenACWY recipients. Nearly half of unique spike-specific TCRs reportedly recognized epitopes outside regions mutated in the B.1.351 and B.1.1.7 variants.

The CDR3 regions of human TCRbeta chains were analyzed by immunosequencing. The original methods were these. TCRs in the repertoires were compared against a reference library of SARS-CoV-2-specific TCRs that had been generated with the MIRA antigen-specificity platform. Breadth was defined as the fraction of unique TCRs that were SARS-CoV-2-associated. Depth was defined as the fraction of total T cells that were SARS-CoV-2-associated. Using the MIRA data, every spike-specific TCR was mapped to the spike region that the TCR reacted to and assigned to either a CD4 or a CD8 class. Log10-transformed breadth and depth values were compared by one-way ANOVA with Sidak's multiple comparisons tests. TCRdb re-hosts the immuneACCESS table, in-frame sequences only. Its copies lack some clones; in the studies checked, an unresolved V gene accounts for under half of them, and the cause for the rest is not known. V and J calls and clone size come straight from that table; D and trimming were deduced from the DNA. The sample table holds under 150,000 clones, of which roughly 92% were seen once. The ten largest clones capture roughly 1% of the sample.

The time point label, as the study defines it: about 28 days (+/-7) after the second vaccine dose. Because spike-specific TCR depth and breadth did not differ between the two schedules, AZD1222 recipients who got a second dose at roughly 4 weeks were pooled with those who got a second dose at roughly 12 weeks. The vaccinee samples were drawn from two UK trials, COV001 and COV002, one of which was a single-blind randomized controlled phase 2/3 trial testing AZD1222 (ChAdOx1 nCoV-19) in healthy adults. For TCRbeta chain sequencing, PBMC samples were collected from trial participants at day 0 and at day 28 after the second dose.

The TCR originated in an adult who received the AZD1222 COVID-19 vaccine. Recombination connected TRBV25-1 to TRBJ1-2, with TRBD1 tentatively as D gene (6 bases match). The sequences come from peripheral blood, collected 28 days after the second AZD1222 dose. In nucleotides, the sequence is TGTGCCAGCAGTGACAGGGGTGGCTACACCTTC. Its translation reads: CASSDRGGYTF.